This TCR beta chain was retrieved from a study of blood T cell repertoires in COVID-19. Only a few counts were recorded for this clone. Original handling: Amplification from reference gene primers served as the basis for estimated nucleated cell counts. The repertoire was sequenced with immunoSEQ multiplex PCR; TCRdb's copy has only in-frame clones and lacks some. The DNA was the basis for D and trimming; V, J and clone size are from that table. The sample carries fewer than 250,000 clones, almost 85% recorded once. Germline V gives CDR1 SGHAT, CDR2 FQDESV (reference sequence). V was clipped by 5 bases and J by 7 bases, with 12 bases between them. This CDR3 comprises 14 residues.

Sequencing input: peripheral blood. The rearrangement joins TRBV11-1 to TRBJ1-6, with D uncertain. This receptor was obtained from a woman in her seventies with active or convalescent COVID-19. The CDR3 nucleotides are TGTGCCAGCAGCACCGACATGAAGAATTCACCCCTCCACTTT. Its translation: CASSTDMKNSPLHF.